This TCR beta chain is drawn from a study of shared clonotypes between healthy human individuals. The protocol was immunoSEQ multiplex PCR, while the TCRdb copy is restricted to in-frame clones and leaves out a portion. The table lists about 700,000 clones, 74% of them singletons. Germline lookup yields CDR1 SQVTM and CDR2 ANQGSEA. This CDR3 region has 13 residues. V dropped 5 bases and J dropped 0 bases, with 5 bases sitting between them. CD4+ cells were split into CD45RA+ naive and CD45RA-negative memory subsets. The chain couples TRBV29-1 to TRBJ2-6; D not resolved. This clonotype originated in a woman aged 25 to 39 in good health. What was sequenced was memory CD4+ T cells sorted from blood. Subset of the sample: CD45RA-negative fraction. The CDR3 spells CSVSSSGANVLTF. In DNA form, the CDR3 reads TGCAGCGTTAGCTCCTCTGGGGCCAACGTCCTGACTTTC.